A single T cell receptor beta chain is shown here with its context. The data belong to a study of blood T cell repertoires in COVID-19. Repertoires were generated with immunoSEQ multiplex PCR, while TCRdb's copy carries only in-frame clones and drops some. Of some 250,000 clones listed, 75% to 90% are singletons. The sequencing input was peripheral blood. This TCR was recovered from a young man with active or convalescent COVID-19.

CDR3 DNA sequence: TGTGCCAGCACCGGGACAGTTGATATTGCAACTAATGAAAAACTGTTTTTT. Protein: CASTGTVDIATNEKLFF. This chain joins TRBV7-9 and TRBJ1-4, with 7 nucleotides matching TRBD1. The germline CDR1 and CDR2 sequences are SEHNR and FQNEAQ (reference sequence). V gave up 7 bases and J gave up 0 bases; unmatched junction bases: 11. This CDR3 is 17 amino acids long. Together with reference TRBV7-9 and TRBJ1-4, the CDR3 gives the full variable domain: DTGVSQNPRHKITKRGQNVTFRCDPISEHNRLYWYRQTLGQGPEFLTYFQNEAQLEKSRLLSDRFSAERPKGSFSTLEIQRTEQGDSAMYLCASTGTVDIATNEKLFFGSGTQLSVL.